One sample yielded the 21 T cell receptor beta chains listed below, sequenced in a study of shared clonotypes between healthy human individuals. The data were produced by immunoSEQ multiplex PCR, yet TCRdb's version contains in-frame clones alone and is incomplete. The sample has approximately 740,000 clones; around two thirds are singletons. Sequenced sample: memory CD4+ T cells sorted from blood. Sample subset: CD45RA-negative fraction. All receptors derive from a woman in her 30s in good health.

V and J are TRBV15 and TRBJ1-5, with TRBD1 identical over 9 bases. The CDR3 spans 17 residues. J gave up 2 bases and V 2 bases, and 7 bases lay outside the gene matches. Germline assignment: CDR1 LNHNV and CDR2 YYDKDF (reference sequence). CDR3 in DNA: TGTGCCACCAGCAGACGCGGGACAGGGCTCCGCAATCAGCCCCAGCATTTT. Translated, it gives CATSRRGTGLRNQPQHF. The full variable domain, rest sourced from reference TRBV15 and TRBJ1-5, is DAMVIQNPRYQVTQFGKPVTLSCSQTLNHNVMYWYQQKSSQAPKLLFHYYDKDFNNEADTPDNFQSRRPNTSFCFLDIRSPGLGDTAMYLCATSRRGTGLRNQPQHFGDGTRLSIL.

The chain links TRBV5-4 to TRBJ1-1; 9 bases align to TRBD1. Trimming took 4 bases from V and 5 from J; bases not matched to a gene: 6. The length of the CDR3 is 14 residues. CDR1 SGHNT and CDR2 YYREEE come from the germline V gene (reference sequence). The CDR3 spells CASSTRQGETEAFF. The CDR3 DNA is TGTGCCAGCAGCACCCGACAGGGGGAAACTGAAGCTTTCTTT.

V and J are TRBV2 and TRBJ2-7, with 7 positions matching TRBD2. The CDR3 consists of 15 residues. Germline lookup yields CDR1 SNHLY and CDR2 FYNNEI. V was pared by 7 bases and J by 2 bases, with 11 bases of the junction left unmatched. CDR3 sequence: CASKGSGTTTYEQYF. The DNA for the CDR3 is TGTGCCAGCAAAGGCAGCGGGACGACTACCTACGAGCAGTACTTC.

This chain joins TRBV4-1 and TRBJ2-7, with 8 bases that match TRBD2. The CDR3 covers 15 residues. V lost 4 bases, J lost 6 bases, and 11 bases stayed unmatched. Germline V gene data show CDR1 as MGHRA and CDR2 as YSYEKL. CDR3 nucleotide sequence: TGCGCCAGCAGCCCCGGGGGCGGGGGGTCAAGCGAGCAGTACTTC. It encodes CASSPGGGGSSEQYF.

This clone was found a few times. Other DNA sequences from this sample encode an identical CDR3 as well. The genes are TRBV5-1 and TRBJ2-2; 7 nucleotides match TRBD1. J lost 3 bases, V lost 2 bases, and 4 bases had no gene match. In germline, CDR1 is SGHRS, CDR2 YFSETQ. This CDR3 contains 15 residues. In nucleotides, the CDR3 is TGCGCCAGCAGCTTCGGGGACAGAGACACCGGGGAGCTGTTTTTT. Amino acid sequence: CASSFGDRDTGELFF.

The chain carries TRBV5-1 and TRBJ2-2, with 9 bases aligning to TRBD1. V was pared by 5 bases and J by 6 bases, with 8 bases of the junction left unmatched. Looked up from germline, CDR1 is SGHRS and CDR2 is YFSETQ. The CDR3 contains 15 residues. The CDR3 is CASRSGTGTAGELFF. CDR3 coding DNA: TGCGCCAGCAGGTCCGGGACAGGGACTGCCGGGGAGCTGTTTTTT.

The chain employs TRBV14 and TRBJ2-3; 9 bases are a match to TRBD2. This CDR3 is built from 17 residues. Trimming at V came to 3 bases and at J to 3 bases, leaving 10 bases not matched to a gene. Germline V gene sequence: CDR1 SGHDN, CDR2 FVKESK. The chain's CDR3 is CASSQPNSGSGTDTQYF. The CDR3 nucleotides are TGTGCCAGCAGCCAGCCCAATAGCGGGAGTGGTACAGATACGCAGTATTTT. The full variable domain, in which reference TRBV14 and TRBJ2-3 provide the parts outside the CDR3, is EAGVTQFPSHSVIEKGQTVTLRCDPISGHDNLYWYRRVMGKEIKFLLHFVKESKQDESGMPNNRFLAERTGGTYSTLKVQPAELEDSGVYFCASSQPNSGSGTDTQYFGPGTRLTVL.

This clone was picked up one time. The genes are TRBV10-3 and TRBJ2-7; D unclear. With 4 bases removed from V and 6 bases from J, the gap between germline ends came to 7 bases. The germline gives CDR1 ENHRY, CDR2 SYGVKD. The CDR3 runs to 11 residues. The CDR3 loop reads CAISVRSEQYF. DNA of the CDR3: TGTGCCATCAGTGTACGCAGCGAGCAGTACTTC.

The rearrangement uses TRBV28 and TRBJ1-2, with a possible D match to TRBD1 (5 bases). V dropped 5 bases and J dropped 4 bases, with 11 bases sitting between them. Looked up from germline, CDR1 is MDHEN and CDR2 is SYDVKM. The CDR3 spans 13 residues. The CDR3 reads CASSVRAPYGYTF. The CDR3, as DNA: TGTGCCAGCAGTGTCAGGGCCCCCTATGGCTACACCTTC.

In its sample, this clone was seen a few times. The chain employs TRBV7-9 and TRBJ1-3; TRBD1 might be the D (6 bases). Trimming took off 8 bases at V and 1 base at J, with 9 bases between the two ends. The length of the CDR3 is 13 residues. Germline V CDR1 and CDR2: SEHNR, FQNEAQ (reference sequence). The chain's CDR3 is CASLGASGNTIYF. CDR3 in DNA: TGTGCCAGCCTGGGGGCATCTGGAAACACCATATATTTT.

The chain carries TRBV27 and TRBJ2-7; TRBD1 agrees at 7 bases. The CDR3 runs 14 residues. The V gene end was trimmed by 6 bases and the J gene end by 2 bases; junction bases not matched to a gene: 7. Germline assignment: CDR1 MNHEY and CDR2 SMNVEV (reference sequence). The CDR3 here is CASRFRDSAYEQYF. The CDR3 DNA reads as TGTGCCAGCAGATTCCGGGACAGTGCCTACGAGCAGTACTTC.

V gene TRBV25-1 combines with J gene TRBJ2-1, with TRBD1 matching 9 bases. Germline CDR1 MGHDK, CDR2 SYGVNS. The trim removed 6 bases at V and 5 bases at J, leaving 2 bases unmatched. CDR3 size: 13 residues. CDR3 residues: CASRDRGHNEQFF. The CDR3 nucleotides read TGTGCCAGCAGGGACAGGGGTCACAATGAGCAGTTCTTC.

This rearrangement joins TRBV27 to TRBJ2-7; 10 bases align to TRBD2. The ends lost 6 bases at V and 1 base at J; junction bases unmatched: 6. Germline V gives CDR1 MNHEY, CDR2 SMNVEV (reference sequence). CDR3 length equals 15 residues. For the CDR3, the DNA is TGTGCCAGCAGACTCAGGACTAGCGGATCCTACGAGCAGTACTTC. Translated: CASRLRTSGSYEQYF.

The V gene is TRBV28, the J gene TRBJ2-1; 12 bases map to TRBD2. This CDR3 has 14 amino acids. V shed 5 bases and J 9 bases; nucleotides not matched to a gene: 5. Germline-derived CDR1 and CDR2 are MDHEN and SYDVKM. The CDR3 DNA sequence: TGTGCCAGCAGTCGGACTAGCGGGAATAGTGAGCAGTTCTTC. Protein sequence: CASSRTSGNSEQFF.

The V and J genes are TRBV28 and TRBJ1-5; D may be TRBD1 (5 bases). V shed 10 bases and J shed 7 bases, with 17 bases lying between them. CDR1 is MDHEN, CDR2 SYDVKM, per germline. The CDR3 is made up of 13 amino acids. CDR3 coding DNA: TGTGCCAACTCTAACGGGGGGTGGCAGCCCCAGCATTTT. Translation: CANSNGGWQPQHF.

This clone was observed a handful of times. The V and J genes are TRBV6-1 and TRBJ2-1, with 9 bases matching TRBD1. Per germline, CDR1 MNHNS and CDR2 SASEGT. The CDR3 has 15 residues. With 7 bases clipped from V and 6 bases from J, the junction kept 10 bases outside the gene matches. The CDR3 DNA is TGTGCCAGCAACTCCGGGGACAGGGCGGGCAATGAGCAGTTCTTC. Translating gives CASNSGDRAGNEQFF.

This chain joins TRBV11-2 and TRBJ1-1; tentative D call: TRBD1 (5 bases). V was clipped by 0 bases and J by 6 bases, with 17 bases between them. Germline V gene data show CDR1 as SGHAT and CDR2 as FQNNGV. The CDR3 has 16 residues. The CDR3 sequence: CASSLEGAGPGAEAFF. The CDR3, as DNA: TGTGCCAGCAGCTTAGAGGGTGCGGGACCTGGGGCTGAAGCTTTCTTT.

Of note for this clone: Germline is not matched at one junction end, which may reflect a read error. The chain employs TRBV5-1 and TRBJ2-5; D remains unclear. The CDR3 covers 15 residues. Germline CDR1 reads SGHRS; CDR2 reads YFSETQ. CDR3 sequence reads: CASRLEPDPSGTQYF. The CDR3 DNA follows: TGCGCCAGCAGATTGGAACCGGACCCAAGTGGGACCCAGTACTTC.

This clone was seen just once. The chain is built from TRBV28 and TRBJ2-7, with 10 bases lining up with TRBD2. V was pared by 7 bases and J by 4 bases, with 7 bases of the junction left unmatched. This CDR3 spans 14 amino acids. Germline V gene data show CDR1 as MDHEN and CDR2 as SYDVKM. CDR3 DNA sequence: TGTGCCAGCAAGTTTGATAGCGGGAGGTACGAGCAGTACTTC. Protein: CASKFDSGRYEQYF.

The CDR3 loop reads CASSLGLAGGGNEQFF. The CDR3 coding sequence is TGTGCCAGCAGCTTAGGACTAGCGGGAGGGGGAAATGAGCAGTTCTTC. The gene calls are TRBV13 and TRBJ2-1; 13 bases are a match to TRBD2. This CDR3 has 16 residues. V lost 0 bases to trimming and J lost 7 bases; unmatched junction nucleotides: 3. The germline V gene has CDR1 PRHDT and CDR2 FYEKMQ (reference sequence). Using reference TRBV13 and TRBJ2-1 for the parts outside the CDR3, the full variable domain is AAGVIQSPRHLIKEKRETATLKCYPIPRHDTVYWYQQGPGQDPQFLISFYEKMQSDKGSIPDRFSAQQFSDYHSELNMSSLELGDSALYFCASSLGLAGGGNEQFFGPGTRLTVL.

The genes are TRBV7-2 and TRBJ2-5; perhaps TRBD2 as D (5 bases). This CDR3 comprises 14 residues. Germline assignment: CDR1 SGHTA and CDR2 FQGNSA. V lost 0 bases and J lost 5, with 10 bases in between. The CDR3 protein is CASSLAVSEETQYF. The CDR3 DNA sequence: TGTGCCAGCAGCTTAGCGGTTAGCGAGGAGACCCAGTACTTC.